The T cell receptor (beta chain) under discussion was sequenced for a study of T cell clones after liver transplantation. Study-wide background: Apart from a few HCV-positive recipients, transplants were for non-autoimmune, non-viral reasons. At least one year of complete immunosuppression withdrawal without enzymes over twice normal defined tolerance. Blood was drawn pre-transplant, before withdrawal, and after full or failed withdrawal. Study findings and constraints: Migration into the graft, not deletion, may explain lost graft donor-reactive T cells.

Clones were read by immunoSEQ multiplex PCR, and TCRdb kept only the in-frame ones, dropping some. The repertoire holds under 55,000 clones, with about 86% as singletons. In the case of this clone: Its antigen is still unknown.

CDR3 length: 17 amino acids. J was trimmed by 6 bases and V by 0 bases; bases with no gene match: 11. The source is a human patient who received a liver transplant. The T cells may partly be graft donor cells. The V gene is TRBV23-1, the J gene TRBJ1-5; 7 bases line up with TRBD1. TRBV23-1 is annotated as an ORF whose role is uncertain. The sequencing used CD8+ T cells from blood, collected 12 months after liver transplant. The CDR3 region has the DNA TGCGCCAGCAGTCAATCGGAAAGACAGGGTCAAAGTCAGCCCCAGCATTTT. Its translation: CASSQSERQGQSQPQHF.